These T cell receptor beta chains were read from a single sample in a study of blood T cell repertoires in COVID-19. Assay: immunoSEQ multiplex PCR; the TCRdb copy retains only in-frame clones and omits some. The data show 70,000 or so clones, with 80% seen just once and 9.5% to 15% held by the top ten. Material for sequencing was peripheral blood. The receptor source for this set is a man aged 45-65 years with COVID-19, enrolled during active disease. Each CDR3 is given with its conserved first and last residue. The D gene is left open where the match is weak. A clone size is listed for some rows: how often the clone was seen (once, few, many), or a class if it is expanded.

D gene,V gene,J gene,clone size,CDR3 DNA,CDR3 protein
TRBD2,TRBV29-1,TRBJ2-5,-,TGCAGCCGGGAGGGGATTGGGACCCAGTACTTC,CSREGIGTQYF
TRBD1,TRBV6-2/TRBV6-3,TRBJ1-5,-,TGTGCCAGCAGTTCTCACCGACAGGGTAAGGGCAATCAGCCCCAGCATTTT,CASSSHRQGKGNQPQHF
-,TRBV10-3,TRBJ2-6,few,TGTGCCACACGAGGTTCTGGGGCCAACGTCCTGACTTTC,CATRGSGANVLTF
TRBD2,TRBV2,TRBJ2-5,-,TGTGCCAGCAGTCCGAAAACTAGCGAGCAAGAGACCCAGTACTTC,CASSPKTSEQETQYF
TRBD2,TRBV18,TRBJ2-7,-,TGTGCCAGCTCACCCCCGTCGAAGACTAGCTTCCTTCCCTCCGAGCAGTACTTC,CASSPPSKTSFLPSEQYF
TRBD1,TRBV4-3,TRBJ1-1,once,TGCGCCAGCAGCCGCAGGGGGCTGAACACTGAAGCTTTCTTT,CASSRRGLNTEAFF
TRBD1,TRBV9,TRBJ2-7,many,TGTGCCAGCAGCGGCTCCGGGACAGGGGTCGGCGAGCAGTACTTC,CASSGSGTGVGEQYF
-,TRBV29-1,TRBJ1-3,few,TGCAGCGTGCTGCAGGGGTTTTCTGGAAACACCATATATTTT,CSVLQGFSGNTIYF
-,TRBV15,TRBJ2-7,-,TGTGCCACCAGCAGAGATCAGGGTAACGAGCAGTACTTC,CATSRDQGNEQYF
-,TRBV28,TRBJ2-7,-,TGTGCCAGCAGTTTTACGGGGAGAGAGTCCTACGAGCAGTACTTC,CASSFTGRESYEQYF
TRBD1,TRBV2,TRBJ1-6,-,TGTGTCACAGGTGGGACAGGGCATTCACCCCTCCACTTT,CVTGGTGHSPLHF
-,TRBV11-2,TRBJ1-5,-,TGTGCCAGCAGCTTAGATGGTACAGTCAATCAGCCCCAGCATTTT,CASSLDGTVNQPQHF
-,TRBV18,TRBJ1-5,-,TGTGCCAGCTCACAGGGGTTCAGCAATCAGCCCCAGCATTTT,CASSQGFSNQPQHF
-,TRBV6-1,TRBJ1-5,-,TGTGCCAGCAGTGAAGATGGGGGGTCGGTACAGCCCCAGCATTTT,CASSEDGGSVQPQHF
-,TRBV6-5,TRBJ1-6,-,TGTGCCAGCAGAACAAATCAGGGGTTAGGCTCACCCCTCCACTTT,CASRTNQGLGSPLHF
-,TRBV7-3,TRBJ2-3,once,TGTGCCAGCAGCCCAGACCCGGGAAGCACAGATACGCAGTATTTT,CASSPDPGSTDTQYF
-,TRBV3-1/TRBV3-2,TRBJ2-7,-,TGTGCCAGCAGCCAAGTACTAGGCAGCTCCTACGAGCAGTACTTC,CASSQVLGSSYEQYF
TRBD2,TRBV10-3,TRBJ2-3,once,TGTGCCATCAGGGGGACGGGGGAGCGGGGTACGCAGTATTTT,CAIRGTGERGTQYF
TRBD2,TRBV19,TRBJ2-5,-,TGTGCCAGTAGTATTACCGGGACTAGCGGGAGAAAGACCCAGTACTTC,CASSITGTSGRKTQYF
TRBD1,TRBV19,TRBJ1-2,-,TGTGCCAGTACCCCGGACAGGGCGAGGTATGGCTACACCTTC,CASTPDRARYGYTF
-,TRBV6-5,TRBJ2-7,-,TGTGCCAGCAGTTACCTACTGGGGCCCTACGAGCAGTACTTC,CASSYLLGPYEQYF
TRBD1,TRBV2,TRBJ2-1,once,TGTGCCAGCAGTGGGGACAGGGACAATGAGCAGTTCTTC,CASSGDRDNEQFF
TRBD2,TRBV3-1/TRBV3-2,TRBJ2-2,-,TGTGCCAGCAGCCATCAGGCGGGAGGGCCTGCCGGGGAGCTGTTTTTT,CASSHQAGGPAGELFF